This TCR beta chain stems from a study of shared clonotypes between healthy human individuals. Profiled with immunoSEQ multiplex PCR; TCRdb holds only in-frame clones, not every one. The sample includes some 2.1 million clones, 85% to 95% seen only once; the top ten take 0.1% to 0.15%. Looked up from germline, CDR1 is MNHEY and CDR2 is SVGAGI. This CDR3 is 14 amino acids long. V shed 4 bases and J 4 bases; nucleotides not matched to a gene: 4. V is TRBV6-5 and J is TRBJ1-3; 7 bases agree with TRBD1. Material for sequencing was naive CD4+ T cells sorted from blood. As for subset: CD45RA+ positively selected. This receptor was taken from a man aged 18 to 29 in good health. As DNA, the CDR3 is TGTGCCAGCAGTTTTGACAGGGCCGGAAACACCATATATTTT. This gives the protein CASSFDRAGNTIYF.